This T cell receptor (beta chain) derives from a study of early T cells in non-severe SARS-CoV-2 infection. TCRdb itself ran the 5' RACE reads through MiXCR, one entry per CDR3 protein. The sample carries tens of thousands of distinct CDR3 sequences, about 9.4% recorded once. The sample holds a few counts of this clonotype. CDR1 and CDR2 (germline): SGDLS, YYNGEE. With 3 bases removed from V and 2 bases from J, the gap between germline ends came to 12 bases. The CDR3 spans 15 residues. The sequences come from whole blood, collected at baseline. The clonotype was recovered from an adult who was a healthcare worker with PCR-confirmed SARS-CoV-2 infection or an uninfected control (not recorded which). The chain links TRBV9 to TRBJ2-4, with D perhaps matching TRBD1 (5 bases). DNA for the CDR3: TGTGCCAGCAGCGAGGGGCCGCCCCCCAAAAACATTCAGTACTTC. Protein: CASSEGPPPKNIQYF.